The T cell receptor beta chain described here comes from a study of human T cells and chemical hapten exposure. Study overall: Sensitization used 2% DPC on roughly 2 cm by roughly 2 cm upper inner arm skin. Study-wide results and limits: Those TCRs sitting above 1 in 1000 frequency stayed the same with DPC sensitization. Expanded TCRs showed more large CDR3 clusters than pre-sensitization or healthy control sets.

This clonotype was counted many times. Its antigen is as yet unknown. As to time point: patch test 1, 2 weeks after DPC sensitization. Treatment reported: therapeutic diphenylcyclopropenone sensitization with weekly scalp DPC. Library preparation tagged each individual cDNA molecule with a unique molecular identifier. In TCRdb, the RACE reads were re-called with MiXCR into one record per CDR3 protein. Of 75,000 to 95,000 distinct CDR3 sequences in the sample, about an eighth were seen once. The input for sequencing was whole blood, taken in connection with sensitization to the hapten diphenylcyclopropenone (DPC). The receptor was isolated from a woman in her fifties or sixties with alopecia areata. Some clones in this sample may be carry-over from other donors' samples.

The CDR3 region has the DNA TGTGCCATCAGTGATGTGGTCGGTAGAACTTACACAGATACGCAGTATTTT. This codes for CAISDVVGRTYTDTQYF. The chain has TRBV10-3 and TRBJ2-3; D remains ambiguous. This CDR3 comprises 17 residues. V lost 3 bases to trimming and J lost 2 bases, with 18 bases between them. Germline lookup yields CDR1 ENHRY and CDR2 SYGVKD.